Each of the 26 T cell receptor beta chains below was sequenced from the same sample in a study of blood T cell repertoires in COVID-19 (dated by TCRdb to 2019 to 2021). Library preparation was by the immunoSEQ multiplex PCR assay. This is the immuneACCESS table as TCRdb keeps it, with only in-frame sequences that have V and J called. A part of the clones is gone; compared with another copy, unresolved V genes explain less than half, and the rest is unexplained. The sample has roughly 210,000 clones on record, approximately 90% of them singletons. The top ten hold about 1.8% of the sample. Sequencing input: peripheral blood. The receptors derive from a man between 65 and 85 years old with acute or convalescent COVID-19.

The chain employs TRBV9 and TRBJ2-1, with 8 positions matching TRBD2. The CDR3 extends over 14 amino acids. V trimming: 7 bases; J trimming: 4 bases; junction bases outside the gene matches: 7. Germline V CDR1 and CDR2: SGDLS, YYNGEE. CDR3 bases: TGTGCCAGCGGGCTAGCGGGCGATTACAATGAGCAGTTCTTC. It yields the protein CASGLAGDYNEQFF.

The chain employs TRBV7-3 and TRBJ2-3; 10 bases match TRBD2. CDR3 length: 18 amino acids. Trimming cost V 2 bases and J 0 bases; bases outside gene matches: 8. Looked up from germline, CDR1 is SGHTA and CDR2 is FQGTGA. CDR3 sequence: CASSLGASGSLSTDTQYF. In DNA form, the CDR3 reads TGTGCCAGCAGCTTAGGCGCTAGCGGGAGCCTAAGCACAGATACGCAGTATTTT.

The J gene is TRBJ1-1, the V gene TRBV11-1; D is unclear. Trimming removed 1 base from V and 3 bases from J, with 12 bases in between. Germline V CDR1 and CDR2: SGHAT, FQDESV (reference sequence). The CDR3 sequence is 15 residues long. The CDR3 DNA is TGTGCCAGCAGCTTAGAGATGTGGCAGGACACTGAAGCTTTCTTT. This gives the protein CASSLEMWQDTEAFF.

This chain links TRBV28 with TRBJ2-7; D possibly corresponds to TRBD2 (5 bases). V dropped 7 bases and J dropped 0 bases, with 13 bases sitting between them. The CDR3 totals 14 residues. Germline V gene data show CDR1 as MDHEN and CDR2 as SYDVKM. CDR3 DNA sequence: TGTGCCAGCAAGGGCAGAGGGAGCTCCTACGAGCAGTACTTC. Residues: CASKGRGSSYEQYF.

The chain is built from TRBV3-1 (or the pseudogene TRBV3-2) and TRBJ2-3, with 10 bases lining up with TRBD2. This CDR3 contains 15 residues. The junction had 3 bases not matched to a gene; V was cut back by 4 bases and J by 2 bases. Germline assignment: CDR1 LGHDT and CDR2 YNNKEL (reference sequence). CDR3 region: CASSRTSGDTDTQYF. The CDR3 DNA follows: TGTGCCAGCAGCCGTACTAGCGGGGACACAGATACGCAGTATTTT.

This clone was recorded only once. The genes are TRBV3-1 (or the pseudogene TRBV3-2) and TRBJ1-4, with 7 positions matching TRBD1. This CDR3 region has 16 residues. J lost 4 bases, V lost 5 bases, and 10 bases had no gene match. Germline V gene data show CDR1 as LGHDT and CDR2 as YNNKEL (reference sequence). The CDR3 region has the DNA TGTGCCAGCAGCTCTCCTGGACAGGACCTTAATGAAAAACTGTTTTTT. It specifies CASSSPGQDLNEKLFF.

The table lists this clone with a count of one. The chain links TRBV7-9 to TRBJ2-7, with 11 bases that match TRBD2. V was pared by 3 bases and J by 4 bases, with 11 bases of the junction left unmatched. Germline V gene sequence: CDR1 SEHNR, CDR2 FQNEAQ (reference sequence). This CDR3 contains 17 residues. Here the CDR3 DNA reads TGTGCCAGCAGCTTGGCTAGCGGGAGGCCGGCGGGGTACGAGCAGTACTTC. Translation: CASSLASGRPAGYEQYF. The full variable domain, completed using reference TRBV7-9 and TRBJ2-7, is DTGVSQNPRHKITKRGQNVTFRCDPISEHNRLYWYRQTLGQGPEFLTYFQNEAQLEKSRLLSDRFSAERPKGSFSTLEIQRTEQGDSAMYLCASSLASGRPAGYEQYFGPGTRLTVT.

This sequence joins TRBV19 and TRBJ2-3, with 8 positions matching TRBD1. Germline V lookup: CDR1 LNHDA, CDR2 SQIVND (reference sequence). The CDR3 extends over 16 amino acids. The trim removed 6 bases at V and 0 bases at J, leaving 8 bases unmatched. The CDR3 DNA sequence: TGTGCCAGTAGCGATCCAGGGGGCCACAGCACAGATACGCAGTATTTT. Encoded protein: CASSDPGGHSTDTQYF.

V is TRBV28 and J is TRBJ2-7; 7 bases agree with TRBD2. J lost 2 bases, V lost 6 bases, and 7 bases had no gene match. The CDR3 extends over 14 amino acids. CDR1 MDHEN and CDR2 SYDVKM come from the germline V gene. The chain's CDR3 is CASSQGGMTYEQYF. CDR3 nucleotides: TGTGCCAGCAGCCAGGGAGGGATGACCTACGAGCAGTACTTC.

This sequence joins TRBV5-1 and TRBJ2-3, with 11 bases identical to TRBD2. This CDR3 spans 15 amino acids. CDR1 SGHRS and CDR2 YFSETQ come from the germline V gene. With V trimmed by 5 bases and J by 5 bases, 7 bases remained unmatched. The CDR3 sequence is CASRMLAGGQDTQYF. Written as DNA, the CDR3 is TGCGCCAGCAGGATGTTAGCGGGAGGGCAAGATACGCAGTATTTT.

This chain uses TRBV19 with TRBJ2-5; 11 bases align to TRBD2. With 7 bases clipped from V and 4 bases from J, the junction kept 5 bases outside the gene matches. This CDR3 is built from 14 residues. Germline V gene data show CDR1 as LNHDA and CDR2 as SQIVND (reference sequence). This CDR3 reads CASTIAGGTETQYF. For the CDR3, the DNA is TGTGCCAGTACAATAGCGGGAGGGACAGAGACCCAGTACTTC.

CDR3 sequence: CASSRGTANNQPQHF. The CDR3 bases are TGTGCCAGCAGCAGAGGGACAGCCAACAATCAGCCCCAGCATTTT. The chain links TRBV3-1 (or the pseudogene TRBV3-2) to TRBJ1-5; 7 nucleotides align to TRBD1. Per germline, CDR1 LGHDT and CDR2 YNNKEL (reference sequence). The junction had 7 bases not matched to a gene; V was cut back by 5 bases and J by 3 bases. The CDR3 spans 15 residues.

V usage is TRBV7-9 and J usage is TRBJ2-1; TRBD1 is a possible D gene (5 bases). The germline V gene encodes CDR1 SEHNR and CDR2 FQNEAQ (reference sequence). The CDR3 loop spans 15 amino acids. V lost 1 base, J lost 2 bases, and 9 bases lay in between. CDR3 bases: TGTGCCAGCAGCTTAGGGCAGGGTACCTACAATGAGCAGTTCTTC. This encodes CASSLGQGTYNEQFF.

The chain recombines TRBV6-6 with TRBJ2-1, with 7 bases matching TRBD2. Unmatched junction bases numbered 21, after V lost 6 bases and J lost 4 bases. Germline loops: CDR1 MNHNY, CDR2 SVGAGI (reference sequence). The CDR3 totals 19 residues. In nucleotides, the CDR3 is TGTGCCAGCAGCTCCCGGACTAGGCGGGGAGCGTCAATATACAATGAGCAGTTCTTC. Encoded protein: CASSSRTRRGASIYNEQFF.

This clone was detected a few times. The CDR3 nucleotides are TGTGCCAGTAAACGGGAGCTTGCGGCAGATACGCAGTATTTT. It is translated as CASKRELAADTQYF. The rearrangement links TRBV19 to TRBJ2-3; D is possibly TRBD2 (6 bases). The CDR3 totals 14 residues. Germline V gene lookup returns CDR1 LNHDA and CDR2 SQIVND (reference sequence). Trimming stripped 7 bases from V and 4 bases from J, with 15 bases between.

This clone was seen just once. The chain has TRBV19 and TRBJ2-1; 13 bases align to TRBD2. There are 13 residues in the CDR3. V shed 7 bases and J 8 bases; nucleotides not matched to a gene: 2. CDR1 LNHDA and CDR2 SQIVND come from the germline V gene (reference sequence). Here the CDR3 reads CASTTSGRDEQFF. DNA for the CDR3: TGTGCCAGTACAACTAGCGGGAGGGATGAGCAGTTCTTC.

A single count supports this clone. The CDR3 is CASSLTPGANYGYTF. CDR3 nucleotides: TGTGCCAGCAGCCTTACGCCTGGAGCTAACTATGGCTACACCTTC. The J gene is TRBJ1-2, the V gene TRBV7-3; D unclear. Germline V gene data show CDR1 as SGHTA and CDR2 as FQGTGA. CDR3 length equals 15 residues. V lost 5 bases and J 0 bases, leaving 13 bases between the germline ends.

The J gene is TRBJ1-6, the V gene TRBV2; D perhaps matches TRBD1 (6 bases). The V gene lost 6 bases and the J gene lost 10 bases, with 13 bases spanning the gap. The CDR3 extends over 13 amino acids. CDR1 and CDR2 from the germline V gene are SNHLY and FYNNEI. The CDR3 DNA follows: TGTGCCAGCAGGTACAGGGTAGGGTCACCCCTCCACTTT. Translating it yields CASRYRVGSPLHF.

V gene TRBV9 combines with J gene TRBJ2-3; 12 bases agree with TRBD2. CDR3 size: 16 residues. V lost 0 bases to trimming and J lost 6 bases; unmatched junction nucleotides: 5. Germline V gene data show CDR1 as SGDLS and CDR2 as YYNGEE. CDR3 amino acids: CASSVASGRERDTQYF. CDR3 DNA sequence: TGTGCCAGCAGCGTAGCTAGCGGGAGGGAACGGGATACGCAGTATTTT.

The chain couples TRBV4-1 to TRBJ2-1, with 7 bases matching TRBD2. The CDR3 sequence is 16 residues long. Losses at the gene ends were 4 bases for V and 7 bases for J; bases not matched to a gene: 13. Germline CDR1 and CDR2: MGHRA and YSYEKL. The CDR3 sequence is CASSPRGIAGLNEQFF. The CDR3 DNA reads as TGCGCCAGCAGCCCTAGGGGAATAGCGGGTCTAAATGAGCAGTTCTTC.

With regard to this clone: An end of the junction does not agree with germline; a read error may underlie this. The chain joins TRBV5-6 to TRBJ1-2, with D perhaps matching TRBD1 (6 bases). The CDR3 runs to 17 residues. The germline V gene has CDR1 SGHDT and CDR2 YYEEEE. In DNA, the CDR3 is TGTGCCAGCAGCTTGGACGTAGGGCTCTCGCAAGGGACTACAGGGAACTTC. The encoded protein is CASSLDVGLSQGTTGNF.

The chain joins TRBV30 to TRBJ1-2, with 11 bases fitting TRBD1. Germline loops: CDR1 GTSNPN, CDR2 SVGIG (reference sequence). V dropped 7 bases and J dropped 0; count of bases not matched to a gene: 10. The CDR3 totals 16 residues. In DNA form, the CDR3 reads TGTGCCTTAAAACGGGACAGGGGGATAGCTAACTATGGCTACACCTTC. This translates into CALKRDRGIANYGYTF. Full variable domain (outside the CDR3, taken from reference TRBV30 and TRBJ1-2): SQTIHQWPATLVQPVGSPLSLECTVEGTSNPNLYWYRQAAGRGLQLLFYSVGIGQISSEVPQNLSASRPQDRQFILSSKKLLLSDSGFYLCALKRDRGIANYGYTFGSGTRLTVV.

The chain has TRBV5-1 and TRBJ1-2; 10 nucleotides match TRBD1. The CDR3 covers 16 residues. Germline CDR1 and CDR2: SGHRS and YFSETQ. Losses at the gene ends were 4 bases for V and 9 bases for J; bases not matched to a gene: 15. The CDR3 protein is CASSQLGQGNMISYTF. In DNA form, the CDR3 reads TGCGCCAGCAGCCAACTGGGACAGGGGAATATGATTAGCTACACCTTC. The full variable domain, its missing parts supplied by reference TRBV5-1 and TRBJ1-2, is KAGVTQTPRYLIKTRGQQVTLSCSPISGHRSVSWYQQTPGQGLQFLFEYFSETQRNKGNFPGRFSGRQFSNSRSEMNVSTLELGDSALYLCASSQLGQGNMISYTFGSGTRLTVV.

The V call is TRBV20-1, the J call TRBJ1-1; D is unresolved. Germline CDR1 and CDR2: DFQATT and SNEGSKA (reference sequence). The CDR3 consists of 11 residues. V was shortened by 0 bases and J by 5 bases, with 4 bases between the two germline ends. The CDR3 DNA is TGCAGTGCTAGAGAGAGGACTGAAGCTTTCTTT. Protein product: CSARERTEAFF.

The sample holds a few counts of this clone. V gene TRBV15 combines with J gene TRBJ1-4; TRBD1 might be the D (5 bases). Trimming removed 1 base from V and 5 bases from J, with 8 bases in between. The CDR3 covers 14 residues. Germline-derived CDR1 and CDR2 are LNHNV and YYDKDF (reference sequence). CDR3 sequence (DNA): TGTGCCACCAGCAGAGGACAGATAAATGAAAAACTGTTTTTT. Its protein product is CATSRGQINEKLFF.

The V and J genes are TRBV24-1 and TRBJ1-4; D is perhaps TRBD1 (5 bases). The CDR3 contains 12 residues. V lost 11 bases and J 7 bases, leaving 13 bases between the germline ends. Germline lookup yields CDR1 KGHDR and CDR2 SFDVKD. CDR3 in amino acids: CAIPGLGEKLFF. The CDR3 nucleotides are TGTGCCATCCCAGGGCTGGGTGAAAAACTGTTTTTT.